This T cell receptor beta chain was identified during a study of identifying expanded T cells in peripheral blood. General study results and limits: Variance in clone template counts between approximately 2-week samples significantly increased with total template count across all healthy donors.

The repertoire was sequenced with immunoSEQ multiplex PCR; TCRdb's copy has only in-frame clones and lacks some. The table has some 91,000 clones, more than 70% seen once; the top ten hold around 4.1%. A remark on this clone: Its cognate antigen is unknown.

The clonotype was recovered from a person aged 18 to 75 in good health. Sequencing was performed on blood.

The CDR3 here is CASSLRTDLAKNIQYF. CDR3 DNA sequence: TGTGCCAGCAGCTTGAGGACTGACTTAGCCAAAAACATTCAGTACTTC. The genes are TRBV13 and TRBJ2-4, with D perhaps TRBD2 (5 bases). CDR1 PRHDT and CDR2 FYEKMQ come from the germline V gene (reference sequence). V lost 3 bases and J 0 bases, leaving 12 bases between the germline ends. This CDR3 spans 16 amino acids.